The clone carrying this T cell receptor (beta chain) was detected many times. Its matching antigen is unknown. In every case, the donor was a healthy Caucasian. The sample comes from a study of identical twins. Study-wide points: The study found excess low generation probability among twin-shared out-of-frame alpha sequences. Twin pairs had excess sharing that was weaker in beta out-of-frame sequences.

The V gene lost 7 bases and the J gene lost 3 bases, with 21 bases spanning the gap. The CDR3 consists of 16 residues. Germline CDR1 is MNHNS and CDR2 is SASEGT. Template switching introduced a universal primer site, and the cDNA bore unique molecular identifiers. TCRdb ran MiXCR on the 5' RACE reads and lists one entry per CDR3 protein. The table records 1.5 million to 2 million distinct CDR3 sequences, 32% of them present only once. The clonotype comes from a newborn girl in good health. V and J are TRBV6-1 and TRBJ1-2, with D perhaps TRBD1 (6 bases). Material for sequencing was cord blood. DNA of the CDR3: TGTGCCAGCACTCGTTCCCCACAGGGAAATGACTATGGCTACACCTTC. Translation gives CASTRSPQGNDYGYTF.